A single sample is the source of the 9 T cell receptor beta chains below, sequenced in a study of cytomegalovirus exposure and HLA in healthy donors. PCR involved 60 Vbeta and 13 Jbeta primers. Sequenced by immunoSEQ multiplex PCR; TCRdb stores in-frame clones only, minus some. The repertoire consists of around 120,000 clones, with roughly 63% occurring once and the leading ten covering 1.6%. Sample: PBMCs. The receptors were gathered from a man younger than 45 in good health and CMV-seropositive.

The rearrangement links TRBV11-2 to TRBJ2-7, with D perhaps matching TRBD1 (6 bases). V was trimmed by 1 base and J by 6 bases, leaving 19 bases between them. From germline, CDR1 is SGHAT and CDR2 FQNNGV. The CDR3 length is 16 residues. The CDR3 sequence is CASSLVGAGTRGEQYF. The CDR3 coding sequence is TGTGCCAGCAGCTTAGTAGGAGCAGGGACAAGGGGCGAGCAGTACTTC.

DNA for the CDR3: TGTGCCAGCAGTTACTTCAGTGGCGGGATCTCCTACGAGCAGTACTTC. It specifies CASSYFSGGISYEQYF. The chain employs TRBV6-5 and TRBJ2-5, with a possible D match to TRBD2 (6 bases). The closer fit of TRBJ2-7 to the DNA end suggests the J call may be wrong. Germline CDR1 MNHEY, CDR2 SVGAGI. The length of the CDR3 is 16 residues.

The rearrangement links TRBV29-1 to TRBJ1-2; 7 bases map to TRBD1. Germline V gene sequence: CDR1 SQVTM, CDR2 ANQGSEA. J lost 10 bases, V lost 6 bases, and 14 bases had no gene match. CDR3 size: 13 residues. CDR3 DNA sequence: TGCAGCGTGGTACGGGACAGCCCTCGAGACTACACCTTC. This translates into CSVVRDSPRDYTF.

The chain uses TRBV6-1 and TRBJ2-5, with 11 bases fitting TRBD2. Gene TRBJ2-7 matches the end of the DNA better, so the J call may be wrong. The CDR3 covers 15 residues. CDR1 is MNHNS and CDR2 is SASEGT in the germline V gene. This CDR3 is CASSEGGTSGYEQYF. The DNA of the CDR3 is TGTGCCAGCAGTGAAGGGGGGACTAGCGGCTACGAGCAGTACTTC.

This chain links TRBV28 with TRBJ1-1; D is uncertain. CDR1 is MDHEN and CDR2 is SYDVKM in the germline V gene. V was pared by 8 bases and J by 1 base, with 8 bases between. The CDR3 length is 12 residues. CDR3: CASETSNTEAFF. CDR3 sequence (DNA): TGTGCCAGCGAAACATCGAACACTGAAGCTTTCTTT.

In DNA, the CDR3 is TGTGCCAGTACTGACTGGTACAATGAGCAGTTCTTC. Amino acids: CASTDWYNEQFF. The chain recombines TRBV19 with TRBJ2-1; unclear D gene. In germline, CDR1 is LNHDA, CDR2 SQIVND (reference sequence). Trimming stripped 7 bases from V and 4 bases from J, with 8 bases between. The CDR3 is made up of 12 amino acids.

The J gene is TRBJ2-7, the V gene TRBV6-6; D is possibly TRBD1 (6 bases). The V and J ends lost 2 bases and 3 bases respectively, with 11 bases between them. The CDR3 has 14 residues. Germline assignment: CDR1 MNHNY and CDR2 SVGAGI (reference sequence). In nucleotides, the CDR3 is TGTGCCAGCAGTTACCCGGACAGCCACTACGAGCAGTACTTC. Translated, it gives CASSYPDSHYEQYF.

Details on this clone: A read error may produce the germline difference seen at one junction end. This chain joins TRBV7-9 and TRBJ1-5; 12 nucleotides align to TRBD1. The CDR3 spans 17 residues. CDR1 is SEHNR, CDR2 FQNEAQ, per germline (reference sequence). For the CDR3, the DNA is TGTTCCAGCAGCTTAGTCTCCGGGACAGGGGGCGTCCAGCCCCAGCATTTT. It specifies CSSSLVSGTGGVQPQHF.

The chain links TRBV29-1 to TRBJ1-2; 7 positions match TRBD1. Germline CDR1 is SQVTM and CDR2 is ANQGSEA. The CDR3 covers 12 residues. J was trimmed by 6 bases and V by 3 bases; bases with no gene match: 4. The CDR3 DNA sequence: TGCAGCGTTGATAGGCAGGGGGATGGCTACACCTTC. Protein: CSVDRQGDGYTF.